These 9 T cell receptor beta chains were all obtained from the same sample, sequenced in a study of radiation and T cells in renal cell carcinoma. Profiled with immunoSEQ multiplex PCR; TCRdb holds only in-frame clones, not every one. The table records 90,000 to 95,000 clones, 82% of them present only once. The time point was: baseline pretreatment blood. Described treatment: 15 Gy SBRT to primary tumor, nephrectomy 4 weeks later. The material was blood, obtained from a patient whose treatment included radiotherapy and nephrectomy. These receptors all come from a man in his sixties with renal cell carcinoma.

The chain recombines TRBV28 with TRBJ2-7; D gene ambiguous. Germline V gene lookup returns CDR1 MDHEN and CDR2 SYDVKM. The CDR3 is 14 residues long. The V end lost 2 bases, the J end lost 2 bases, and 10 bases lay between the germline ends. CDR3 sequence reads: CASSLVARTYEQYF. The CDR3 DNA is TGTGCCAGCAGTTTAGTCGCCCGAACCTACGAGCAGTACTTC.

A few counts support this clone. The chain couples TRBV7-9 to TRBJ2-2; no clear D gene. The ends were cut back, 7 bases at V and 3 bases at J, with 9 bases in the middle. The CDR3 contains 13 residues. Germline loops: CDR1 SEHNR, CDR2 FQNEAQ (reference sequence). CDR3 nucleotides: TGTGCCAGCATTAATGATTACACCGGGGAGCTGTTTTTT. Translating gives CASINDYTGELFF.

V usage is TRBV28 and J usage is TRBJ2-7; 10 bases map to TRBD2. V shed 3 bases and J 3 bases; nucleotides not matched to a gene: 17. The CDR3 runs 19 residues. CDR1 MDHEN and CDR2 SYDVKM come from the germline V gene. The CDR3 nucleotides read TGTGCCAGCAGTTTTCCCCTCCGACTAAGCGGGAGGGTTGGCTACGAGCAGTACTTC. It yields the protein CASSFPLRLSGRVGYEQYF.

V is TRBV5-1 and J is TRBJ2-5, with unresolved D. Germline CDR1 is SGHRS and CDR2 is YFSETQ. The CDR3 spans 14 residues. V lost 0 bases, J lost 2 bases, and 8 bases lay in between. CDR3 protein: CASSLGSGQETQYF. The CDR3 DNA follows: TGCGCCAGCAGCTTGGGCTCAGGACAAGAGACCCAGTACTTC.

The chain is built from TRBV5-1 and TRBJ2-7, with D perhaps matching TRBD2 (6 bases). V was trimmed by 0 bases and J by 6 bases, leaving 13 bases between them. The germline V gene has CDR1 SGHRS and CDR2 YFSETQ. This CDR3 region has 14 residues. For the CDR3, the DNA is TGCGCCAGCAGCTTGGGACTCCCCGGGAGCGAGCAGTACTTC. Protein product: CASSLGLPGSEQYF. Looking up the rest from reference TRBV5-1 and TRBJ2-7 gives the full variable domain: KAGVTQTPRYLIKTRGQQVTLSCSPISGHRSVSWYQQTPGQGLQFLFEYFSETQRNKGNFPGRFSGRQFSNSRSEMNVSTLELGDSALYLCASSLGLPGSEQYFGPGTRLTVT.

This chain uses TRBV28 with TRBJ2-7, with TRBD1 as a possible D gene (5 bases). V dropped 1 base and J dropped 5 bases, with 12 bases sitting between them. The CDR3 totals 14 residues. Germline CDR1 is MDHEN and CDR2 is SYDVKM. CDR3 nucleotide sequence: TGTGCCAGCAGTTTATCAGGCAGGGTCGACGAGCAGTACTTC. Translating it yields CASSLSGRVDEQYF.

This clone has just one count. The J gene is TRBJ2-2, the V gene TRBV6-1; D perhaps matches TRBD1 (6 bases). The CDR3 length is 15 residues. Trimming took off 7 bases at V and 6 bases at J, with 18 bases between the two ends. Germline-derived CDR1 and CDR2 are MNHNS and SASEGT. CDR3 loop: CASKTVQGLAGELFF. CDR3 DNA sequence: TGTGCCAGCAAAACCGTACAGGGTTTGGCCGGGGAGCTGTTTTTT.

V is TRBV7-9 and J is TRBJ2-5; 10 bases match TRBD2. This CDR3 contains 19 residues. From germline, CDR1 is SEHNR and CDR2 FQNEAQ (reference sequence). V lost 1 base, J lost 2 bases, and 13 bases stayed unmatched. As DNA, the CDR3 is TGTGCCAGCAGCTTAGGGCTAGCGGGAGAAGCCCTCTTTCAAGAGACCCAGTACTTC. Its protein is CASSLGLAGEALFQETQYF. Using reference TRBV7-9 and TRBJ2-5 for the parts outside the CDR3, the full variable domain is DTGVSQNPRHKITKRGQNVTFRCDPISEHNRLYWYRQTLGQGPEFLTYFQNEAQLEKSRLLSDRFSAERPKGSFSTLEIQRTEQGDSAMYLCASSLGLAGEALFQETQYFGPGTRLLVL.

The chain combines TRBV28 with TRBJ1-5, with 8 positions matching TRBD1. The junction had 4 bases not matched to a gene; V was cut back by 11 bases and J by 4 bases. There are 12 residues in the CDR3. Germline V gene lookup returns CDR1 MDHEN and CDR2 SYDVKM. CDR3 in amino acids: CAVTGGNQPQHF. CDR3 coding DNA: TGTGCCGTCACAGGGGGAAATCAGCCCCAGCATTTT.